The sequence of this TCR beta chain was determined in a study of cytomegalovirus exposure and HLA in healthy donors. Across the study: Out of about 190 million T cells, an earlier analysis found roughly 110 million unique TCR beta sequences in total.

Primers included in the PCR were 60 Vbeta and 13 Jbeta primers. Source study methods: Later work found about 80 million unique TCR beta chains, with approximately 12 million shared. Profiled with immunoSEQ multiplex PCR; TCRdb holds only in-frame clones, not every one. Clonal size and the V and J genes are those of that table, whereas D and trimming came from the DNA. The ten top clones account for about 12%, within a sample of 45,000 to 70,000 clones. Worth noting for this clone: As yet, its antigen is unknown.

The CDR3 covers 11 residues. CDR1 and CDR2 from the germline V gene are DFQATT and SNEGSKA (reference sequence). The V and J ends lost 7 bases and 4 bases respectively, with 7 bases between them. Study-wide results and limits: What was likely a sequencing artifact was a cluster of highly shared sequence variants. Earlier analysis found most TCR beta V segments productive about 90% or about 30% of the time.

The chain employs TRBV20-1 and TRBJ1-4; D remains ambiguous. Input material: PBMCs. The receptor's source is a woman in her twenties or thirties in good health and CMV-seropositive. In DNA, the CDR3 is TGCAGTGTCCCTCTTAATGAAAAACTGTTTTTT. Residues: CSVPLNEKLFF.